Presented here are 22 T cell receptor beta chains from one specimen sequenced in a study of OX40 agonist ivuxolimab in advanced cancers. Library preparation employed the immunoSEQ multiplex PCR assay. Sourced from immuneACCESS, this table was stored by TCRdb with only in-frame sequences that have V and J called. A share of the clones is absent; for the studies checked, an unresolved V gene accounts for under half, and the remainder has no known explanation. The sample yields roughly 45,000 clones; approximately 83% were counted once. Together, the top ten hold about a third of the sample. The sequencing used CD4+ or CD8+ T cells sorted from blood, collected in a trial of the OX40 agonist ivuxolimab. These receptors were collected from an adult with an advanced solid tumor such as melanoma, head and neck, liver or kidney cancer.

This chain uses TRBV11-2 with TRBJ2-1; D might be TRBD2 (7 bases). V lost 1 base, J lost 6 bases, and 13 bases lay in between. This CDR3 has 15 residues. The germline gives CDR1 SGHAT, CDR2 FQNNGV. DNA of the CDR3: TGTGCCAGCAGCTTAGCGGGGGGCCCCCGCAATGAGCAGTTCTTC. It yields the protein CASSLAGGPRNEQFF.

This clone came up a few times. The chain links TRBV6-1 to TRBJ1-5; D not certain. This CDR3 spans 14 amino acids. V lost 5 bases to trimming and J lost 2 bases, with 10 bases between them. Germline values: CDR1 MNHNS, CDR2 SASEGT. DNA of the CDR3: TGTGCCAGCAGTCCAGGTAGGGGCAATCAGCCCCAGCATTTT. The encoded protein is CASSPGRGNQPQHF.

This chain connects TRBV5-1 to TRBJ2-6; TRBD1 aligns across 9 bases. The germline V gene has CDR1 SGHRS and CDR2 YFSETQ. V dropped 0 bases and J dropped 0; count of bases not matched to a gene: 4. This CDR3 has 18 amino acids. The CDR3 here is CASSLGQGVFSGANVLTF. In nucleotides, the CDR3 is TGCGCCAGCAGCTTGGGACAGGGGGTTTTCTCTGGGGCCAACGTCCTGACTTTC. Filled out from reference TRBV5-1 and TRBJ2-6, the complete variable domain reads KAGVTQTPRYLIKTRGQQVTLSCSPISGHRSVSWYQQTPGQGLQFLFEYFSETQRNKGNFPGRFSGRQFSNSRSEMNVSTLELGDSALYLCASSLGQGVFSGANVLTFGAGSRLTVL.

The chain links TRBV5-1 to TRBJ1-4, with a tentative D call TRBD1 (5 bases). V was shortened by 2 bases and J by 3 bases, with 8 bases between the two germline ends. There are 14 residues in the CDR3. Germline V CDR1 and CDR2: SGHRS, YFSETQ. The DNA for the CDR3 is TGCGCCAGCAGCTTCGGGGCGCCTAATGAAAAACTGTTTTTT. As protein: CASSFGAPNEKLFF.

The CDR3 nucleotides are TGTGCCAGCTCACCAGGAAGGGAATGGAGCTATGGCTACACCTTC. Translation gives CASSPGREWSYGYTF. V and J are TRBV18 and TRBJ1-2; D unresolved. V was shortened by 2 bases and J by 4 bases, with 14 bases between the two germline ends. CDR1 KGHSH and CDR2 LQKENI come from the germline V gene. The CDR3 contains 15 residues.

The V gene is TRBV9, the J gene TRBJ2-7, with 8 bases fitting TRBD1. The CDR3 has 14 residues. Germline values: CDR1 SGDLS, CDR2 YYNGEE. The V segment lost 3 bases and the J segment 6 bases; nucleotides outside the gene matches: 8. The chain's CDR3 is CASSARQGWGEQYF. CDR3 sequence (DNA): TGTGCCAGCAGCGCCCGACAGGGGTGGGGCGAGCAGTACTTC.

This chain's CDR3 is CSVERGYEQYF. The CDR3, as DNA: TGCAGCGTTGAACGGGGGTACGAGCAGTACTTC. This chain connects TRBV29-1 to TRBJ2-7; D might be TRBD2 (6 bases). CDR1 is SQVTM and CDR2 is ANQGSEA in the germline V gene. The CDR3 has 11 amino acids. Trimming stripped 2 bases from V and 4 bases from J, with 6 bases between.

The chain couples TRBV7-7 to TRBJ1-1; D might be TRBD1 (6 bases). This CDR3 spans 13 amino acids. Germline CDR1 is SSHAT and CDR2 is FNYEAQ (reference sequence). V was cut by 5 bases and J by 10 bases, with 17 bases left in between. The CDR3 nucleotides are TGTGCCAGCAGCGTCACCACAGGGACGGCAGCTTTCTTT. Its translation: CASSVTTGTAAFF.

The chain couples TRBV27 to TRBJ1-4, with a tentative D call TRBD1 (6 bases). Deletions cut 3 bases from V and 4 bases from J, with 9 bases between. The CDR3 is 14 residues long. Germline loops: CDR1 MNHEY, CDR2 SMNVEV (reference sequence). The CDR3 bases are TGTGCCAGCAGTTTGGACAGTTATAATGAAAAACTGTTTTTT. This codes for CASSLDSYNEKLFF.

This sequence joins TRBV19 and TRBJ2-3; D gene uncertain. Looked up from germline, CDR1 is LNHDA and CDR2 is SQIVND (reference sequence). Trimming removed 4 bases at V and 2 bases at J, with 10 bases between. CDR3 size: 14 residues. The CDR3 loop is CASSSGPSTDTQYF. Written as DNA, the CDR3 is TGTGCCAGTAGTAGCGGACCCTCCACAGATACGCAGTATTTT.

The chain uses TRBV5-8 and TRBJ2-5; D tentatively fits TRBD1 or TRBD2 (5 bases each). CDR3 size: 15 residues. Looked up from germline, CDR1 is SGHTS and CDR2 is YDEGEE. Trimming left V 0 bases short and J 4 bases short, with 13 bases between. CDR3 loop: CASSLGQGVPETQYF. In nucleotides, the CDR3 is TGTGCCAGCAGCTTGGGGCAGGGAGTCCCAGAGACCCAGTACTTC.

This clone has a single count. V is TRBV5-5 and J is TRBJ2-1; D remains unclear. This CDR3 has 13 residues. The V end was cut by 1 base, the J end by 5 bases, with 7 bases between. Germline lookup yields CDR1 SGHKS and CDR2 YYEKEE (reference sequence). The CDR3 region is CASSLWANNEQFF. The DNA for the CDR3 is TGTGCCAGCAGCTTGTGGGCCAACAATGAGCAGTTCTTC.

The V and J genes are TRBV5-6 and TRBJ2-3; D unclear. Germline assignment: CDR1 SGHDT and CDR2 YYEEEE. This CDR3 has 12 residues. Trimming stripped 0 bases from V and 3 bases from J, with 2 bases between. CDR3 in amino acids: CASSLATDTQYF. For the CDR3, the DNA is TGTGCCAGCAGCTTGGCTACAGATACGCAGTATTTT.

This clone has just one count. The rearrangement links TRBV7-9 to TRBJ2-3; D unclear. This CDR3 has 14 amino acids. Trimming shortened V by 3 bases and J by 0 bases, and 7 bases separated the two germline ends. The germline V gene encodes CDR1 SEHNR and CDR2 FQNEAQ (reference sequence). Here the CDR3 reads CASSFGLSTDTQYF. CDR3 in DNA: TGTGCCAGCAGCTTCGGCTTGAGCACAGATACGCAGTATTTT. The full variable domain, its missing parts supplied by reference TRBV7-9 and TRBJ2-3, is DTGVSQNPRHKITKRGQNVTFRCDPISEHNRLYWYRQTLGQGPEFLTYFQNEAQLEKSRLLSDRFSAERPKGSFSTLEIQRTEQGDSAMYLCASSFGLSTDTQYFGPGTRLTVL.

This chain uses TRBV18 with TRBJ2-7, with 10 bases fitting TRBD1. There are 14 residues in the CDR3. V lost 3 bases, J lost 6 bases, and 5 bases stayed unmatched. Germline V gene data show CDR1 as KGHSH and CDR2 as LQKENI. As DNA, the CDR3 is TGTGCCAGCTCACCCGGGACAGGGGCTTCCGAGCAGTACTTC. Translating it yields CASSPGTGASEQYF.

The rearrangement uses TRBV27 and TRBJ2-7; 9 bases map to TRBD1. The V and J ends lost 6 bases and 7 bases, in that order; junction bases with no gene match: 4. There are 12 residues in the CDR3. Germline V lookup: CDR1 MNHEY, CDR2 SMNVEV (reference sequence). CDR3 protein: CASRQGAGEQYF. CDR3 nucleotides: TGTGCCAGCAGACAGGGGGCTGGGGAGCAGTACTTC.

The rearrangement joins TRBV11-2 to TRBJ2-7, with a possible D match to TRBD1 (5 bases). The CDR3 has 11 residues. Germline lookup yields CDR1 SGHAT and CDR2 FQNNGV. The ends were cut back, 3 bases at V and 6 bases at J, with 6 bases in the middle. The CDR3 sequence: CASSFGAEQYF. The CDR3, as DNA: TGTGCCAGCAGCTTTGGGGCCGAGCAGTACTTC.

This clone was counted a few times. V and J are TRBV19 and TRBJ2-1; no clear D. The CDR3 totals 13 residues. Trimming left V 4 bases short and J 9 bases short, with 13 bases between. CDR1 is LNHDA, CDR2 SQIVND, per germline (reference sequence). The CDR3 coding sequence is TGTGCCAGTAGTAGGGCGGAGTTGGTTGAGCAGTTCTTC. Translated: CASSRAELVEQFF.

V is TRBV6-1 and J is TRBJ1-3; D remains unclear. V gave up 5 bases and J gave up 0 bases, with 8 bases separating them. The length of the CDR3 is 14 residues. Germline CDR1 and CDR2: MNHNS and SASEGT. The CDR3 protein is CASSSLGSGNTIYF. As DNA, the CDR3 is TGTGCCAGCAGTTCCCTTGGCTCTGGAAACACCATATATTTT.

The chain links TRBV11-2 to TRBJ2-5; D is unresolved. The CDR3 sequence is 12 residues long. Germline-derived CDR1 and CDR2 are SGHAT and FQNNGV. Between the trimmed V and J ends, which lost 2 bases and 0 bases, there was a span of 1 base. The CDR3 protein is CASSLNQETQYF. As DNA, the CDR3 is TGTGCCAGCAGCTTAAACCAAGAGACCCAGTACTTC. Full variable domain (remainder filled in from reference TRBV11-2 and TRBJ2-5): EAGVAQSPRYKIIEKRQSVAFWCNPISGHATLYWYQQILGQGPKLLIQFQNNGVVDDSQLPKDRFSAERLKGVDSTLKIQPAKLEDSAVYLCASSLNQETQYFGPGTRLLVL.

The rearrangement joins TRBV7-3 to TRBJ1-6, with a weak D call TRBD1 (5 bases). Germline CDR1 is SGHTA and CDR2 is FQGTGA. The CDR3 spans 20 residues. The germline V and J ends were trimmed by 1 base and 0 bases, with 19 bases remaining between them. CDR3 DNA sequence: TGTGCCAGCAGCTTAAAGAACAGGAGCCTGATCAGCTCCTATAATTCACCCCTCCACTTT. Its protein product is CASSLKNRSLISSYNSPLHF.

V usage is TRBV2 and J usage is TRBJ1-1, with D possibly TRBD1 on 5 matching bases. The CDR3 extends over 14 amino acids. Germline V lookup: CDR1 SNHLY, CDR2 FYNNEI. Trimming left V 5 bases short and J 3 bases short, with 13 bases between. This CDR3 is CASSRDPGDTEAFF. DNA for the CDR3: TGTGCCAGCAGTCGGGACCCCGGGGACACTGAAGCTTTCTTT.